The present entry profiles one T cell receptor (beta chain) with its context. Its antigen is undetermined. Unexposed donor CD4+ T cells date from about 2011-2019, before the COVID-19 pandemic. After roughly ten days of culture, CD4+ T cells were isolated. The entry originates in a study of CD4 T cells in relation to SARS-CoV-2 and coronaviruses. At the level of the study: TCR beta CDR3s were sequenced after roughly nine-day antigen culture of PBMCs.

Assay: immunoSEQ multiplex PCR; the TCRdb copy retains only in-frame clones and omits some. Among over 15,000 clones listed, 80% to 85% were seen once. Sequencing was performed on CD4+ T cells from PBMCs, cultured in vitro. This clonotype was obtained from a human donor in good health.

The CDR3 region is CASSSFRDTQYF. The CDR3, as DNA: TGTGCCAGCAGTTCCTTCAGAGATACGCAGTATTTT. The rearrangement links TRBV28 to TRBJ2-3; D is undetermined. There are 12 residues in the CDR3. With 4 bases removed from V and 5 bases from J, the gap between germline ends came to 7 bases. Germline CDR1 is MDHEN and CDR2 is SYDVKM.